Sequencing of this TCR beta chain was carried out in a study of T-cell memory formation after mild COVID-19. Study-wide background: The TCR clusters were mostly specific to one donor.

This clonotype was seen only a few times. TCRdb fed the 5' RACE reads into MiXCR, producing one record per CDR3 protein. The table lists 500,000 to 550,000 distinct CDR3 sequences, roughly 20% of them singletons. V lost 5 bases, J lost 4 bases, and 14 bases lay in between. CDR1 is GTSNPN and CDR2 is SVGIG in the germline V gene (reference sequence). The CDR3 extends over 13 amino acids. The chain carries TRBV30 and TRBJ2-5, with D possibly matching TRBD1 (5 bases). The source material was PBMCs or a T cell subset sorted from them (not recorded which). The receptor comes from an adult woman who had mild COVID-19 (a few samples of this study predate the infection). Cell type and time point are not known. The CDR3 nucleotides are TGTGCCTGGGCCAGGGATCAGAGAGAGACCCAGTACTTC. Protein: CAWARDQRETQYF.